The 22 T cell receptor beta chains in this list originate from one sample, sequenced in a study of beta chain features in type 1 diabetes. Every isolated RNA sample was fully reverse transcribed, so sequencing captured expressed TCRB transcripts. Only in-frame clones appear in the TCRdb table, and some are missing; sequencing was by immunoSEQ multiplex PCR. The profile covers about 290,000 clones, with about 7.8% appearing a single time and about 0.93% taken by the ten largest. Input material: central memory CD4+ T cells from blood. These receptors were collected from a woman aged 18-29 years in good health.

V and J are TRBV2 and TRBJ1-5; D is possibly TRBD1 (5 bases). Deletions cut 7 bases from V and 5 bases from J, with 12 bases between. The CDR3 consists of 13 residues. Germline CDR1 SNHLY, CDR2 FYNNEI. In DNA, the CDR3 is TGTGCCAGCACCGGGACCAGAGATCAGCCCCAGCATTTT. Protein: CASTGTRDQPQHF.

This clone was detected a few times. The genes are TRBV4-2 and TRBJ2-1; TRBD2 matches 10 bases. The CDR3 extends over 13 amino acids. J lost 6 bases, V lost 10 bases, and 6 bases had no gene match. Germline V CDR1 and CDR2: LGHNA, YNFKEQ. The CDR3 coding sequence is TGTGCCACCGGGCTAGCGGGAGCCAATGAGCAGTTCTTC. As protein: CATGLAGANEQFF.

This clone appeared a few times. V is TRBV7-2 and J is TRBJ2-6, with D perhaps matching TRBD2 (6 bases). The germline V gene has CDR1 SGHTA and CDR2 FQGNSA. V lost 5 bases to trimming and J lost 0 bases, with 17 bases between them. The CDR3 sequence is 18 residues long. Here the CDR3 DNA reads TGTGCCAGCAGCCGTCATTACGGGGGTAGCTCTGGGGCCAACGTCCTGACTTTC. Translating gives CASSRHYGGSSGANVLTF.

This clone has a handful of counts. V gene TRBV6-6 combines with J gene TRBJ2-5; no clear D. The CDR3 contains 12 residues. V gave up 8 bases and J gave up 5 bases, with 12 bases separating them. Germline V gene data show CDR1 as MNHNY and CDR2 as SVGAGI (reference sequence). CDR3 in DNA: TGTGCCAGCTCCGGGCCCGAGGAGACCCAGTACTTC. Its translation is CASSGPEETQYF.

This chain joins TRBV18 and TRBJ1-1; D may be TRBD1 (5 bases). CDR3 size: 17 residues. V shed 0 bases and J shed 3 bases, with 17 bases lying between them. Germline V CDR1 and CDR2: KGHSH, LQKENI. This CDR3 is CASSPPSGRERDTEAFF. The DNA of the CDR3 is TGTGCCAGCTCACCACCGAGCGGCAGGGAGAGGGACACTGAAGCTTTCTTT.

This clone was counted between two and nine times. This rearrangement joins TRBV7-9 to TRBJ2-7; 7 bases map to TRBD2. Germline V lookup: CDR1 SEHNR, CDR2 FQNEAQ (reference sequence). The CDR3 has 13 amino acids. With V trimmed by 3 bases and J by 3 bases, 2 bases remained unmatched. This CDR3 is CASSFGLGYEQYF. CDR3 sequence (DNA): TGTGCCAGCAGCTTCGGACTAGGCTACGAGCAGTACTTC.

The rearrangement links TRBV7-2 to TRBJ2-1, with D unresolved. The CDR3 is made up of 15 amino acids. The V gene lost 4 bases and the J gene lost 1 base, with 11 bases spanning the gap. Germline V gives CDR1 SGHTA, CDR2 FQGNSA. CDR3 sequence reads: CASSSNRRSYNEQFF. In nucleotides, the CDR3 is TGTGCCAGCAGCTCGAACCGCCGGTCCTACAATGAGCAGTTCTTC.

The chain couples TRBV7-8 to TRBJ2-2, with 9 nucleotides matching TRBD1. Germline V lookup: CDR1 SGHVS, CDR2 FQNEAQ. The CDR3 spans 19 residues. The junction had 14 bases not matched to a gene; V was cut back by 1 base and J by 5 bases. The CDR3 nucleotides read TGTGCCAGCAGCTTAGGGACCGGACAGGGGAGGATTTCGACCGGGGAGCTGTTTTTT. This translates into CASSLGTGQGRISTGELFF.

The chain is built from TRBV5-1 and TRBJ1-1; D is uncertain. The CDR3 extends over 15 amino acids. Germline V gene lookup returns CDR1 SGHRS and CDR2 YFSETQ. The V gene lost 0 bases and the J gene lost 1 base, with 10 bases spanning the gap. The DNA for the CDR3 is TGCGCCAGCAGCTTGGACGGGATTGGGAACACTGAAGCTTTCTTT. This encodes CASSLDGIGNTEAFF.

This chain joins TRBV18 and TRBJ2-1, with TRBD1 as a possible D gene (6 bases). This CDR3 is built from 15 residues. The V end lost 6 bases, the J end lost 5 bases, and 17 bases lay between the germline ends. The germline gives CDR1 KGHSH, CDR2 LQKENI. The chain's CDR3 is CASSVQSTGNNEQFF. CDR3 nucleotides: TGTGCCAGCTCCGTACAGTCGACAGGCAACAATGAGCAGTTCTTC.

This clone came up a few times. The rearrangement uses TRBV11-1 and TRBJ2-3; a possible D gene is TRBD2 (5 bases). This CDR3 is 16 amino acids long. The V gene's germline CDR1 is SGHAT and CDR2 FQDESV (reference sequence). V gave up 4 bases and J gave up 1 base, with 15 bases separating them. As DNA, the CDR3 is TGTGCCAGCAGCTCTCCCCGAGGGCCCGGCACAGATACGCAGTATTTT. As protein: CASSSPRGPGTDTQYF.

The V and J genes are TRBV7-8 and TRBJ1-1, with a weak D call TRBD1 (5 bases). Germline V gives CDR1 SGHVS, CDR2 FQNEAQ. The CDR3 is 13 residues long. V lost 6 bases to trimming and J lost 6 bases, with 14 bases between them. DNA of the CDR3: TGTGCCAGCAGTTTTCAGGGCATGCCTGAAGCTTTCTTT. Protein: CASSFQGMPEAFF.

In its sample, this clone was seen a few times. One junction end does not reproduce the germline sequence, and a read error may be involved. This chain uses TRBV6-6 with TRBJ2-6; 10 nucleotides match TRBD1. The CDR3 runs to 15 residues. The germline gives CDR1 MNHNY, CDR2 SVGAGI (reference sequence). The CDR3 nucleotides are TGTGCCGGCAGGACAGGGGGCTCTGGGGCCAACGTCCTGACTTTC. Protein product: CAGRTGGSGANVLTF.

This clone was found a few times. The chain is built from TRBV4-2 and TRBJ1-5; unclear D gene. The length of the CDR3 is 13 residues. CDR1 LGHNA and CDR2 YNFKEQ come from the germline V gene. V was shortened by 0 bases and J by 7 bases, with 7 bases between the two germline ends. The CDR3 sequence: CASSQEQGQPQHF. The CDR3 DNA follows: TGTGCCAGCAGCCAAGAACAAGGCCAGCCCCAGCATTTT.

This clone was seen only a few times. V usage is TRBV7-9 and J usage is TRBJ1-5; D is unclear. The germline CDR1 and CDR2 sequences are SEHNR and FQNEAQ (reference sequence). V gave up 1 base and J gave up 5 bases, with 6 bases separating them. This CDR3 is built from 13 residues. The CDR3 DNA is TGTGCCAGCAGCTTAGAGTCAGATCAGCCCCAGCATTTT. Its protein product is CASSLESDQPQHF.

The V gene is TRBV20-1, the J gene TRBJ2-5; D gene ambiguous. CDR1 is DFQATT and CDR2 is SNEGSKA in the germline V gene (reference sequence). V was clipped by 5 bases and J by 7 bases, with 8 bases between them. This CDR3 is built from 10 residues. CDR3: CSAQIGTQYF. The DNA for the CDR3 is TGCAGTGCTCAGATTGGGACCCAGTACTTC.

This clone was seen repeatedly, ten times or more. V usage is TRBV10-3 and J usage is TRBJ2-7, with D tentatively TRBD2 (6 bases). The CDR3 loop spans 15 amino acids. Trimming pared 7 bases from V and 0 bases from J, leaving 16 bases between. Germline CDR1 and CDR2: ENHRY and SYGVKD. CDR3 protein: CAITRESAGSYEQYF. Here the CDR3 DNA reads TGTGCCATCACTAGGGAGTCAGCGGGCTCCTACGAGCAGTACTTC.

The rearrangement links TRBV6-6 to TRBJ2-2; D uncertain. Germline values: CDR1 MNHNY, CDR2 SVGAGI (reference sequence). The CDR3 runs 16 residues. V lost 6 bases and J lost 6, with 20 bases in between. This chain's CDR3 is CASRLGSGPTAGELFF. The DNA of the CDR3 is TGTGCCAGCAGATTAGGCTCGGGTCCCACCGCCGGGGAGCTGTTTTTT.

This clone was detected many times. This rearrangement joins TRBV2 to TRBJ2-7; possible D gene TRBD1, 5 bases. Germline V gene data show CDR1 as SNHLY and CDR2 as FYNNEI. The CDR3 spans 14 residues. V dropped 3 bases and J dropped 0 bases, with 9 bases sitting between them. DNA for the CDR3: TGTGCCAGCAGTGATGGCCAGGGCTCCTACGAGCAGTACGTC. Translating it yields CASSDGQGSYEQYV.

This clone was seen only a few times. V and J are TRBV28 and TRBJ1-2, with D maybe TRBD1 (5 bases). Germline V gene data show CDR1 as MDHEN and CDR2 as SYDVKM. This CDR3 comprises 18 residues. Between the trimmed V and J ends, which lost 7 bases and 6 bases, there was a span of 30 bases. The CDR3 spells CASIRIGTAQGLAHGYTF. CDR3 sequence (DNA): TGTGCCAGCATCCGCATCGGCACAGCTCAGGGTCTAGCCCATGGCTACACCTTC.

The gene calls are TRBV5-6 and TRBJ2-1, with no clear D. Between the trimmed V and J ends, which lost 4 bases and 9 bases, there was a span of 11 bases. There are 12 residues in the CDR3. CDR1 and CDR2 from the germline V gene are SGHDT and YYEEEE. CDR3 DNA: TGTGCCAGCAGCCGACCACCTAGTGAGCAGTTCTTC. This sequence encodes CASSRPPSEQFF.

The rearrangement joins TRBV9 to TRBJ2-5, with D possibly matching TRBD2 (6 bases). V shed 0 bases and J shed 5 bases, with 14 bases lying between them. The CDR3 runs 15 residues. Looked up from germline, CDR1 is SGDLS and CDR2 is YYNGEE. The CDR3 is CASSVAWGEAETQYF. In DNA form, the CDR3 reads TGTGCCAGCAGCGTAGCTTGGGGGGAGGCGGAGACCCAGTACTTC.